Presented here are 31 T cell receptor beta chains from one specimen sequenced in a study of regulatory T cells in long-lasting Graves disease. Described time point: persistent/refractory GD, antithyroid drugs over 5 years with positive TRAb. TCR sequences were obtained from RNA taken from PBMCs. Sequencing libraries for TCR beta were prepared with iRepertoire HTBI primers and Arm-PCR of CDR3 regions. TCRdb reprocessed the multiplex PCR reads via MiXCR and lists one record per CDR3 protein. Of about 470,000 distinct CDR3 sequences in the sample, roughly 21% were seen once. The specimen was peripheral blood mononuclear cells (PBMCs), collected when the disease was refractory, from a patient treated with antithyroid drugs. The source is a female donor with Graves disease.

This clonotype was recorded a few times. Being one base from a much bigger clone, this may be a read error. Since no conserved phenylalanine or tryptophan closes the CDR3, a read error is the likely cause. V usage is TRBV16 and J usage is TRBJ1-2; D ambiguous. Trimming pared 4 bases from V and 6 bases from J, leaving 15 bases between. The germline V gene has CDR1 KGHSY and CDR2 FQNENV. The CDR3 spans 14 residues. In DNA, the CDR3 is TGTGCCAGCAGCCCCTCCGCGGAGGGCGATGGCTACACCCTC. It encodes CASSPSAEGDGYTL.

This clonotype was seen a few times. The chain uses TRBV19 and TRBJ1-2; perhaps TRBD1 as D (5 bases). Germline CDR1 reads LNHDA; CDR2 reads SQIVND (reference sequence). Deletions cut 5 bases from V and 7 bases from J, with 14 bases between. The length of the CDR3 is 13 residues. DNA of the CDR3: TGTGCCAGTAGTGTAACAGGCCGCGGTGGCTACACCTTC. Protein: CASSVTGRGGYTF. The variable domain in full, completed from reference TRBV19 and TRBJ1-2, reads DGGITQSPKYLFRKEGQNVTLSCEQNLNHDAMYWYRQDPGQGLRLIYYSQIVNDFQKGDIAEGYSVSREKKESFPLTVTSAQKNPTAFYLCASSVTGRGGYTFGSGTRLTVV.

The chain uses TRBV30 and TRBJ1-4; no firm D call. V dropped 4 bases and J dropped 2 bases, with 14 bases sitting between them. The CDR3 covers 15 residues. From germline, CDR1 is GTSNPN and CDR2 SVGIG (reference sequence). CDR3: CAWMWRRQTNEKLFF. Written as DNA, the CDR3 is TGTGCCTGGATGTGGAGGAGGCAGACTAATGAAAAACTGTTTTTT.

V is TRBV11-2 and J is TRBJ2-5; D unclear. From germline, CDR1 is SGHAT and CDR2 FQNNGV. V was clipped by 4 bases and J by 3 bases, with 12 bases between them. The CDR3 spans 14 residues. CDR3 bases: TGTGCCAGCAGCTCTGGACCAGCCAAAGAGACCCAGTACTTC. Translation: CASSSGPAKETQYF.

As to this clonotype: Given the absence of the conserved phenylalanine or tryptophan at the CDR3 end, a read error is likely. The rearrangement uses TRBV18 and TRBJ1-5; no reliable D call. The ends were cut back, 3 bases at V and 3 bases at J, with 6 bases in the middle. The CDR3 loop spans 13 amino acids. Germline V gene sequence: CDR1 KGHSH, CDR2 LQKENI. As DNA, the CDR3 is TGTGCCAGCTCACCGGGCGACAATCAGCCCCAGCATTCT. Its translation is CASSPGDNQPQHS.

This clonotype was counted at least ten times. This chain uses TRBV7-8 with TRBJ1-5; D is uncertain. CDR1 and CDR2 (germline): SGHVS, FQNEAQ. This CDR3 has 16 residues. Trimming took 1 base from V and 2 from J, leaving 12 bases between them. CDR3 coding DNA: TGTGCCAGCAGCTTAGATCTAGGGCTGGGCAATCAGCCCCAGCATTTT. This gives the protein CASSLDLGLGNQPQHF.

The gene calls are TRBV5-6 and TRBJ2-7; TRBD1 might be the D (6 bases). The germline CDR1 and CDR2 sequences are SGHDT and YYEEEE. The V end lost 5 bases, the J end lost 5 bases, and 11 bases lay between the germline ends. This CDR3 comprises 12 residues. The CDR3 DNA reads TGTGCCAGCAGTCGGACAGAAGACGAGCAGTACTTC. As protein: CASSRTEDEQYF. Looking up the rest from reference TRBV5-6 and TRBJ2-7 gives the full variable domain: DAGVTQSPTHLIKTRGQQVTLRCSPKSGHDTVSWYQQALGQGPQFIFQYYEEEERQRGNFPDRFSGHQFPNYSSELNVNALLLGDSALYLCASSRTEDEQYFGPGTRLTVT.

This chain joins TRBV12-3 or TRBV12-4 and TRBJ1-1; 7 bases align to TRBD1. This CDR3 comprises 13 residues. The junction had 5 bases not matched to a gene; V was cut back by 2 bases and J by 8 bases. The CDR3 protein is CASSLSRGWEAFF. The CDR3 DNA follows: TGTGCCAGCAGTTTATCCAGGGGGTGGGAAGCTTTCTTT.

This clonotype was seen many times. The V call is TRBV14, the J call TRBJ1-2; D is unclear. V gave up 6 bases and J gave up 2 bases, with 10 bases separating them. CDR1 is SGHDN, CDR2 FVKESK, per germline. The CDR3 covers 13 residues. CDR3 coding DNA: TGTGCCAGCAGTCCACAACGGAACTATGGCTACACCTTC. This codes for CASSPQRNYGYTF.

About this clonotype itself: A read error is possible here, since a much larger clone lies one base away. CDR3 sequence reads: CASSVRGSGETQYF. CDR3 sequence (DNA): TGTGCCAGCAGTGTCCGCGGGAGCGGGGAGACCCAGTACTTC. The J gene is TRBJ2-1, the V gene TRBV28; the match to TRBD2 covers 7 bases. The DNA end lines up better with TRBJ2-5; the J call may be wrong. The length of the CDR3 is 14 residues. CDR1 is MDHEN, CDR2 SYDVKM, per germline.

The gene calls are TRBV25-1 and TRBJ1-2; the match to TRBD1 covers 8 bases. The V gene end was trimmed by 2 bases and the J gene end by 8 bases; junction bases not matched to a gene: 4. CDR1 MGHDK and CDR2 SYGVNS come from the germline V gene. The CDR3 is 13 amino acids. The CDR3 nucleotides are TGTGCCAGCAGTGAACAGGGGGCGATGGGCTACACCTTC. It specifies CASSEQGAMGYTF.

V and J are TRBV14 and TRBJ2-7, with 9 bases identical to TRBD2. Germline assignment: CDR1 SGHDN and CDR2 FVKESK. The CDR3 totals 14 residues. Germline trimming cut 3 bases from V and 5 bases from J; bases unmatched to any gene: 5. CDR3 nucleotide sequence: TGTGCCAGCAGCCACTTAGCGGGAGTAAACGAGCAGTACTTC. Its protein is CASSHLAGVNEQYF.

This clonotype occurred a few times. The V gene is TRBV6-5, the J gene TRBJ2-1, with TRBD1 identical over 11 bases. Germline V gene data show CDR1 as MNHEY and CDR2 as SVGAGI. The CDR3 is made up of 15 amino acids. The V gene end was trimmed by 4 bases and the J gene end by 6 bases; junction bases not matched to a gene: 5. The CDR3 sequence is CASSFSGTGGNEQFF. CDR3 in DNA: TGTGCCAGCAGTTTCTCCGGGACAGGGGGCAATGAGCAGTTCTTC.

This clonotype was detected many times. Mismatch with germline at one junction end may stem from a read error. This chain uses TRBV2 with TRBJ1-5; possibly TRBD1 for D (5 bases). Germline-derived CDR1 and CDR2 are SNHLY and FYNNEI. CDR3 length: 9 amino acids. This CDR3 is CASSGTFYF. The CDR3 DNA is TGTGCCAGCTCCGGGACTTTTTATTTT. Drawing the rest from reference TRBV2 and TRBJ1-5, the complete variable domain is EPEVTQTPSHQVTQMGQEVILRCVPISNHLYFYWYRQILGQKVEFLVSFYNNEISEKSEIFDDQFSVERPDGSNFTLKIRSTKLEDSAMYFCASSGTFYFGDGTRLSIL.

The CDR3 DNA sequence: TGCAGTGCTAGAGATTCGGCAGATACGCAGTATTTT. Protein sequence: CSARDSADTQYF. V usage is TRBV20-1 and J usage is TRBJ2-3; D uncertain. CDR3 size: 12 residues. Trimming removed 0 bases at V and 4 bases at J, with 5 bases between. Germline CDR1 DFQATT, CDR2 SNEGSKA (reference sequence).

This clonotype has at least ten counts. The V call is TRBV3-1, the J call TRBJ1-5; D gene uncertain. CDR3 length equals 13 residues. CDR1 and CDR2 (germline): LGHDT, YNNKEL (reference sequence). Trimming removed 2 bases from V and 5 bases from J, with 7 bases in between. CDR3 amino acids: CASSQQADQPQHF. CDR3 DNA: TGTGCCAGCAGCCAACAGGCGGATCAGCCCCAGCATTTT.

This clonotype was seen more than once but under ten times. The gene calls are TRBV11-3 and TRBJ2-2, with 9 bases identical to TRBD2. Germline V lookup: CDR1 SGHNT, CDR2 YENEEA. Trimming took 2 bases from V and 1 from J; bases not matched to a gene: 11. The CDR3 covers 19 residues. The CDR3 loop reads CASSLRRLAGLLNTGELFF. CDR3 coding DNA: TGTGCCAGCAGCTTAAGACGCCTAGCGGGACTACTGAACACCGGGGAGCTGTTTTTT.

This clonotype was seen ten or more times. The chain links TRBV14 to TRBJ2-7, with D unclear. CDR3 size: 13 residues. Germline CDR1 SGHDN, CDR2 FVKESK. The germline V and J ends were trimmed by 1 base and 6 bases, with 10 bases remaining between them. CDR3 amino acids: CASSQAGRGEQYF. The CDR3 DNA reads TGTGCCAGCAGCCAAGCGGGCAGAGGCGAGCAGTACTTC.

The chain uses TRBV7-9 and TRBJ1-2; D is unclear. The CDR3 extends over 13 amino acids. V was pared by 1 base and J by 7 bases, with 10 bases between. Germline CDR1 reads SEHNR; CDR2 reads FQNEAQ (reference sequence). The CDR3 sequence is CASSLEFKVGYTF. DNA of the CDR3: TGTGCCAGCAGCTTAGAGTTTAAGGTTGGCTACACCTTC.

This clonotype was seen repeatedly, ten times or more. This chain connects TRBV6-1 to TRBJ1-3; D is possibly TRBD1 (6 bases). Germline V gene lookup returns CDR1 MNHNS and CDR2 SASEGT. CDR3 length: 14 amino acids. The germline V and J ends were trimmed by 7 bases and 3 bases, with 13 bases remaining between them. This CDR3 is CASTEQGGGNTIYF. The CDR3 coding sequence is TGTGCCAGCACCGAACAGGGAGGTGGAAACACCATATATTTT.

This clonotype was observed many times. The CDR3: CASSLGRLNEKLFF. The CDR3 DNA reads as TGTGCCAGCAGCTTGGGACGGCTTAATGAAAAACTGTTTTTT. This rearrangement joins TRBV11-2 to TRBJ1-4; perhaps TRBD1 as D (5 bases). The CDR3 covers 14 residues. With 3 bases removed from V and 4 bases from J, the gap between germline ends came to 9 bases. The germline CDR1 and CDR2 sequences are SGHAT and FQNNGV.

There are many counts of this clonotype. The chain carries TRBV5-6 and TRBJ2-4; 7 bases align to TRBD1. There are 14 residues in the CDR3. Germline V gives CDR1 SGHDT, CDR2 YYEEEE. The trim removed 4 bases at V and 6 bases at J, leaving 7 bases unmatched. CDR3 in DNA: TGTGCCAGCAGCCCCGGGACAGAGGGAAACATTCAGTACTTC. It specifies CASSPGTEGNIQYF.

As to this clonotype: A read error is the likely source, as a far larger clone sits one nucleotide away. The J gene is TRBJ1-1, the V gene TRBV7-3; 9 bases map to TRBD1. The germline V gene encodes CDR1 SGHTA and CDR2 FQGTGA. The CDR3 totals 15 residues. CDR3 amino acids: CASSLSGTGNAEAFF. The DNA for the CDR3 is TGTGCCAGCAGCCTCTCCGGGACAGGGAACGCTGAAGCTTTCTTT.

This clonotype was seen many times. The chain links TRBV28 to TRBJ2-7, with 7 bases that match TRBD1. The germline V gene encodes CDR1 MDHEN and CDR2 SYDVKM. V lost 2 bases to trimming and J lost 6 bases; unmatched junction nucleotides: 10. The CDR3 extends over 15 amino acids. CDR3 sequence reads: CASSLQSTGDGEQYF. DNA of the CDR3: TGTGCCAGCAGTTTACAAAGTACAGGGGATGGCGAGCAGTACTTC.

On this clonotype itself: A read error may be the cause here, since a much bigger clone is one base away. The V call is TRBV20-1, the J call TRBJ2-7; TRBD1 matches at 8 bases. This CDR3 spans 13 amino acids. Germline CDR1 reads DFQATT; CDR2 reads SNEGSKA (reference sequence). The CDR3 spells CRASPTGVDKQYF. CDR3 nucleotide sequence: TGCCGTGCTAGCCCGACAGGGGTCGATAAGCAGTACTTC.

This rearrangement joins TRBV29-1 to TRBJ1-1; D is uncertain. The CDR3 consists of 13 residues. The germline V gene has CDR1 SQVTM and CDR2 ANQGSEA. V dropped 0 bases and J dropped 1 base, with 6 bases sitting between them. The CDR3 region is CSVEEEGNTEAFF. The CDR3 nucleotides read TGCAGCGTTGAAGAGGAAGGGAACACTGAAGCTTTCTTT.

J is TRBJ1-1 and V is TRBV30; 8 nucleotides line up with TRBD1. The junction had 9 bases not matched to a gene; V was cut back by 2 bases and J by 4 bases. The CDR3 consists of 15 residues. Germline V gene sequence: CDR1 GTSNPN, CDR2 SVGIG (reference sequence). CDR3 residues: CAWSPYRGSGTEAFF. The CDR3 DNA sequence: TGTGCCTGGAGTCCATACAGGGGGAGTGGCACTGAAGCTTTCTTT. Together with reference TRBV30 and TRBJ1-1, the CDR3 gives the full variable domain: SQTIHQWPATLVQPVGSPLSLECTVEGTSNPNLYWYRQAAGRGLQLLFYSVGIGQISSEVPQNLSASRPQDRQFILSSKKLLLSDSGFYLCAWSPYRGSGTEAFFGQGTRLTVV.

This clonotype was detected many times. The chain employs TRBV28 and TRBJ2-7, with D perhaps matching TRBD1 (5 bases). CDR1 is MDHEN, CDR2 SYDVKM, per germline. The CDR3 length is 15 residues. The V and J ends lost 3 bases and 0 bases respectively, with 12 bases between them. Here the CDR3 reads CASSLVQESSYEQYF. For the CDR3, the DNA is TGTGCCAGCAGTTTGGTACAGGAGAGCTCCTACGAGCAGTACTTC.

A word on this clonotype: The junction and the germline gene differ at one end; a read error may be behind it. This sequence joins TRBV3-1 and TRBJ2-5, with D hard to call. The CDR3 consists of 16 residues. CDR1 is LGHDT and CDR2 is YNNKEL in the germline V gene (reference sequence). CDR3 in amino acids: CASSQVFAGYQEAQYF. In DNA form, the CDR3 reads TGTGCCAGCAGCCAAGTCTTTGCTGGGTACCAAGAGGCCCAGTACTTC.

The chain carries TRBV7-9 and TRBJ2-3; 8 bases agree with TRBD1. Unmatched junction bases numbered 3, after V lost 6 bases and J lost 1 base. This CDR3 is 14 amino acids long. Per the germline V gene, CDR1 is SEHNR and CDR2 is FQNEAQ (reference sequence). The CDR3, as DNA: TGTGCCAGCAGGGGGGGACAGGGCACAGATACGCAGTATTTT. It codes for CASRGGQGTDTQYF.

This clonotype was counted between two and nine times. As the CDR3 is not closed by the conserved phenylalanine or tryptophan, this likely results from a read error. The CDR3 DNA is TGCAGTGCCTATAGGGGGGGGAACACTGAAGCTTTCTCT. Its protein is CSAYRGGNTEAFS. The chain joins TRBV20-1 to TRBJ1-1; D is possibly TRBD1 (6 bases). Germline V gives CDR1 DFQATT, CDR2 SNEGSKA (reference sequence). CDR3 length: 13 residues. V was trimmed by 6 bases and J by 1 base, leaving 12 bases between them.